This T cell receptor beta chain is drawn from a study of cytomegalovirus exposure and HLA in healthy donors. About the research overall: Inside one of the first data releases sat some 85 million unique TCRs taken from HLA-typed donors.

Primers for the PCR totalled 60 Vbeta and 13 Jbeta. Assay: immunoSEQ multiplex PCR; the TCRdb copy retains only in-frame clones and omits some. The data show approximately 220,000 clones, with under 80% seen just once and approximately 1.7% held by the top ten. Findings and caveats of the study: Productive rates of about 90% or about 30% were seen for most TCR beta V segments in an earlier analysis. Information on immune exposure was restricted to one variable (CMV serostatus).

In regard to this clone: Its antigen is as yet unknown.

Sequenced sample: PBMCs. The receptor comes from a woman aged 30 to 39 in good health and CMV-seronegative.

CDR3 nucleotides: TGTGCCAGCAGTTACTCCCCGGGGTTGACTGAAGCTTTCTTT. Protein product: CASSYSPGLTEAFF. This chain uses TRBV6-5 with TRBJ1-1; unclear D gene. The ends were cut back, 0 bases at V and 5 bases at J, with 10 bases in the middle. This CDR3 has 14 amino acids. Germline CDR1 is MNHEY and CDR2 is SVGAGI.